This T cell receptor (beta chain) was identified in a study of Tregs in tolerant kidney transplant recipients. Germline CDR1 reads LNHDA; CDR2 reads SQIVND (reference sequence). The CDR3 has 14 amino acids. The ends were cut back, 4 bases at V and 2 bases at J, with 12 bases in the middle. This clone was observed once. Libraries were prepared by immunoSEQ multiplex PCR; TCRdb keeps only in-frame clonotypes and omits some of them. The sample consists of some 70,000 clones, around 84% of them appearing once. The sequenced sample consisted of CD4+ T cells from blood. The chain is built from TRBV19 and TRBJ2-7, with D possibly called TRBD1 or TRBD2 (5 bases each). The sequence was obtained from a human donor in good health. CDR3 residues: CASSSRGRTYEQYF. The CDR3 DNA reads TGTGCCAGTAGTAGTCGGGGCAGAACCTACGAGCAGTACTTC.